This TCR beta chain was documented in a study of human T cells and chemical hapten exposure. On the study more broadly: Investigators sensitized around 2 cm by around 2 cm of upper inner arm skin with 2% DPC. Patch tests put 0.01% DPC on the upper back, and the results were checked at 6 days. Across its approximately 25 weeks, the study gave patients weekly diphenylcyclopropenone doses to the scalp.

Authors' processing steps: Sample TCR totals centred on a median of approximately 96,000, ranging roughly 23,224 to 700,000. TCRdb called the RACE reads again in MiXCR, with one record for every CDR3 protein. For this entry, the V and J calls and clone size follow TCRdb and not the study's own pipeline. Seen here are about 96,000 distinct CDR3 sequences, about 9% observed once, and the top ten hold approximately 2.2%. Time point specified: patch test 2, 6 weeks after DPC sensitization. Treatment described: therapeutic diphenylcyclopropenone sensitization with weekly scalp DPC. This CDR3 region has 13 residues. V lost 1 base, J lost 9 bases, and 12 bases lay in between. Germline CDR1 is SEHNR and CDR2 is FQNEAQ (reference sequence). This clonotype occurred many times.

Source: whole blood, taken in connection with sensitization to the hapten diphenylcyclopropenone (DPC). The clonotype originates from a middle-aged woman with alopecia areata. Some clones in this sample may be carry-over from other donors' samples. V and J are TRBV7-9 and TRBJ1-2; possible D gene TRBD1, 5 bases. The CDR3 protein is CASSLGQGVSYTF. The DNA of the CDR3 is TGTGCCAGCAGCTTAGGGCAGGGCGTAAGCTACACCTTC.